A selection of T cell receptor beta chains follows, all from one sample in a study of cytomegalovirus exposure and HLA in healthy donors. The method was immunoSEQ multiplex PCR; TCRdb's version includes in-frame clones alone and lacks a portion of them. The repertoire holds roughly 120,000 clones, with approximately 80% as singletons. Material for sequencing was PBMCs. Source of these receptors: a woman under 30 in good health and CMV-seronegative. The CDR3 runs from the conserved cysteine through the conserved F or W. Each record gives: V gene, clone size, D gene, J gene, CDR3 DNA, CDR3 protein. A D gene is named only where the DNA matches it firmly. Expanded clones get a size class; other rows say once, few or many, or leave the size out.

V: TRBV6-1; size: .; D: TRBD1; J: TRBJ2-3; DNA: TGTGCCAGCAGTAGCATAACAGGGGTGCCAGATACGCAGTATTTT; CDR3: CASSSITGVPDTQYF
V: TRBV6-1; size: .; D: .; J: TRBJ1-1; DNA: TGTGCCAGCAGAGCAAGACACAGGGCGAACACTGAAGCTTTCTTT; CDR3: CASRARHRANTEAFF
V: TRBV4-2; size: .; D: .; J: TRBJ2-5; DNA: TGTGCCAGCAGCCAAATACGGGGTCCCCAAGAGACCCAGTACTTC; CDR3: CASSQIRGPQETQYF
V: TRBV4-3; size: .; D: .; J: TRBJ2-1; DNA: TGCGCCAGCAGCGATTACCTAGGGGATGAGCAGTTCTTC; CDR3: CASSDYLGDEQFF
V: TRBV5-4; size: .; D: TRBD2; J: TRBJ2-3; DNA: TGTGCCAGCAGCTTGGGACTAGCGGAGCCAGATACGCAGTATTTT; CDR3: CASSLGLAEPDTQYF
V: TRBV13; size: .; D: .; J: TRBJ1-2; DNA: TGTGCCAGCAGTCAAACAGGGTCTGGCTACACCTTC; CDR3: CASSQTGSGYTF
V: TRBV10-3; size: once; D: .; J: TRBJ2-5; DNA: TGTGCCATCAGCCCGGGTCAACAAGAGACCCAGTACTTC; CDR3: CAISPGQQETQYF
V: TRBV30; size: .; D: TRBD1; J: TRBJ1-3; DNA: TGTGCCTGGAGTGCCTCAGTATGGGACAGGGAGTGGGGAAACACCATATATTTT; CDR3: CAWSASVWDREWGNTIYF
V: TRBV28; size: .; D: TRBD2; J: TRBJ2-7; DNA: TGTGCCAGTACTAGCGGTGGCTACGAGCAGTACTTC; CDR3: CASTSGGYEQYF
V: TRBV6-5; size: .; D: TRBD1; J: TRBJ2-2; DNA: TGTGCCAGCAGTCTGACAGGGGCCTACACCGGGGAGCTGTTTTTT; CDR3: CASSLTGAYTGELFF
V: TRBV27; size: .; D: .; J: TRBJ1-1; DNA: TGTGCCAGCAGGCAGCGGGGGTTGGCTTTCTTT; CDR3: CASRQRGLAFF
V: TRBV27; size: .; D: TRBD1; J: TRBJ1-2; DNA: TGTGCCAGCAGTTTGGACAGGGGGTTCTATGGCTACACCTTC; CDR3: CASSLDRGFYGYTF
V: TRBV6-5; size: .; D: .; J: TRBJ1-2; DNA: TGTGCCAGCAGTTACCAGACAGGAAAGCTCTATGGCTACACCTTC; CDR3: CASSYQTGKLYGYTF
V: TRBV6-5; size: .; D: .; J: TRBJ1-2; DNA: TGTGCCAGCAGTCTTGACTCTAACTATGGCTACACCTTC; CDR3: CASSLDSNYGYTF
V: TRBV19; size: once; D: .; J: TRBJ1-3; DNA: TGTGCCAGTAGTACGGTCTCTGGAAACACCATATATTTT; CDR3: CASSTVSGNTIYF
V: TRBV6-6; size: .; D: .; J: TRBJ1-2; DNA: TGTGCCAGCAGTTCGGCTTGGACAGACTATGGCTACACCTTC; CDR3: CASSSAWTDYGYTF
V: TRBV7-2; size: .; D: TRBD2; J: TRBJ2-5; DNA: TGTGCCAGCAGCTCGGCGGGGAGGGGAGAGACCCAGTACTTC; CDR3: CASSSAGRGETQYF
V: TRBV28; size: once; D: .; J: TRBJ2-7; DNA: TGTGCCAGCAGCCCTCTCGGCGGAGGCTCCTACGAGCAGTACTTC; CDR3: CASSPLGGGSYEQYF